This is a list of T cell receptor beta chains from one sample in a study of blood T cells in healthy people across ages. TCRdb analysed the 5' RACE reads with MiXCR anew, one entry per CDR3 protein. The sample has roughly 1.4 million distinct CDR3 sequences; almost 60% are singletons. The sample comprised blood. All receptors derive from a man between 18 and 29 years old in good health. Each CDR3 is given with its conserved first and last residue. The D gene is left open where the match is weak. Size is omitted from some rows. Given values are once, few, many or a class for expanded clones.

J gene	D gene	V gene	clone size	CDR3 DNA	CDR3 protein
TRBJ1-1	.	TRBV29-1	.	TGCAGCGCTCCCGGCGGGGTTTGGGGAGCTTTCTTT	CSAPGGVWGAFF
TRBJ2-3	TRBD2	TRBV6-5	.	TGTGCCAGCAGCACGCGGGGGAGGCAGTATTTT	CASSTRGRQYF
TRBJ2-7	.	TRBV20-1	few	TGCAGTGCTAGAGATACCTCCAGATCCTACGAGCAGTACTTC	CSARDTSRSYEQYF
TRBJ1-1	.	TRBV12-3/TRBV12-4	once	TGTGCCAGCACCTATAGGGGGGCGCAGGACACTGAAGCTTTCTTT	CASTYRGAQDTEAFF
TRBJ1-3	.	TRBV7-6	few	TGTGCCAGCAGCTTGGAAGTTGGAGGAAACACCATATATTTT	CASSLEVGGNTIYF
TRBJ2-1	.	TRBV4-2	.	TGTGCCAGCAGCGCCCGGGGGTCGAGCTCCTACAATGAGCAGTTCTTC	CASSARGSSSYNEQFF
TRBJ2-7	.	TRBV7-9	.	TGTGCCAGCAGCTTAGGGTCTACAGGGATAGTAGGAAACCAGTACTTC	CASSLGSTGIVGNQYF
TRBJ2-5	.	TRBV28	.	TGTGCCAGCAGTGCAGTCGGCAGGGAGACCCAGTACTTC	CASSAVGRETQYF
TRBJ2-6	.	TRBV12-5	once	TGTGCTAGTGGCCTATGGGGTACTGGGGCCAACGTCCTGACTTTC	CASGLWGTGANVLTF
TRBJ1-1	.	TRBV7-6	few	TGTGCCAGCAGCTTGGGGGGTACGGGGACTGAAGCTTTCTTT	CASSLGGTGTEAFF
TRBJ1-2	.	TRBV27	.	.	CAGSFLAGDGYTF
TRBJ2-7	.	TRBV5-1	few	TGCGCCAGCAGCTTCACGGACATGCCCTACGAGCAGTACTTC	CASSFTDMPYEQYF
TRBJ1-2	.	TRBV12-3/TRBV12-4	.	TGTGCCAGCAGGGGCGGACAAAACTATGGCTACACCTTC	CASRGGQNYGYTF
TRBJ2-3	.	TRBV20-1	.	TGCAGTGCTAGAGATCGCGTCGGAAGCACAGATACGCAGTATTTT	CSARDRVGSTDTQYF
TRBJ2-7	.	TRBV15	.	TGTGCCACCAGCGATGACCCGAGCTCCTACGAGCAGTACTTC	CATSDDPSSYEQYF
TRBJ2-5	.	TRBV28	.	TGTGCCAGCAGTATAGAGTGGACCCAGTACTTC	CASSIEWTQYF
TRBJ2-6	.	TRBV5-1	few	TGCGCCAGCAGCACAACAATCTCTGGGGCCAACGTCCTGACTTTC	CASSTTISGANVLTF
TRBJ2-5	.	TRBV29-1	.	TGCAGCGGATCTAGGGACCAAGAGACCCAGTACTTC	CSGSRDQETQYF
TRBJ1-1	.	TRBV6-6	.	TGTGCCAGCATACCCGGGTGGAAGGGCAAGAACACTGAAGCTTTCTTT	CASIPGWKGKNTEAFF
TRBJ1-1	.	TRBV15	.	TGTGCCACCAGCAGGGGACGGGGGGCCACTGAAGCTTTCTTT	CATSRGRGATEAFF
TRBJ2-4	.	TRBV7-8	.	TGTGCCAGCAGCTTGGGAAGGGGCGGATTAGCCAAAAACATTCAGTACTTC	CASSLGRGGLAKNIQYF
TRBJ2-1	.	TRBV7-2	.	TGTGCCAGCAGCTTAGTCGTCGGGACCAATGAGCAGTTCTTC	CASSLVVGTNEQFF
TRBJ2-7	TRBD1	TRBV20-1	.	TGCAGTGTAAAGGACAGGCTTTACGAGCAGTACTTC	CSVKDRLYEQYF
TRBJ1-2	TRBD1	TRBV29-1	few	TGCAGCGTTGACCCGGGACAGGGGTTCGCCTATGGCTACACCTTC	CSVDPGQGFAYGYTF
TRBJ2-7	.	TRBV28	few	TGTGCCACTGCGGGCAGGATTTACGAGCAGTACTTC	CATAGRIYEQYF
TRBJ1-2	TRBD1	TRBV20-1	.	TGCAGTGCTAGTGACAGGGGCGGCTACACCTTC	CSASDRGGYTF
TRBJ2-3	TRBD2	TRBV7-2	.	TGTGCCAGCAGCTTAGGGGAGGGGCCGAAGCACACAGATACGCAGTATTTT	CASSLGEGPKHTDTQYF